The T cell receptor beta chain under discussion was sequenced for a study of blood T cell repertoires in COVID-19. Turning to the study itself: Samples representing acute and convalescent COVID-19 were sourced from the United States, Italy and Spain. T cells, B-cell-depleted T cells, or PBMCs provided the cDNA or gDNA that served as material.

Study processing details: Reference gene primer amplification in the assay estimated nucleated cell counts. TCRdb's copy holds only in-frame clones and misses some; the assay was immunoSEQ multiplex PCR. V, J and clone size reflect that table, while D and trimming were determined from the DNA. This table has 270,000 or so clones, around 90% appearing once. The sequence derives from a woman in her 40s who had recovered from COVID-19. Sequences were obtained from peripheral blood.

The chain's CDR3 is CASSPDGAHEQYF. In DNA, the CDR3 is TGCGCCAGCAGTCCCGACGGAGCTCACGAGCAGTACTTC. The genes are TRBV5-1 and TRBJ2-7; D ambiguous. Germline CDR1 SGHRS, CDR2 YFSETQ. This CDR3 comprises 13 residues. V was pared by 5 bases and J by 5 bases, with 14 bases between.